This passage covers 30 T cell receptor beta chains from one sample sequenced in a study of vaccination effects on CD4 cells after COVID-19. Method: immunoSEQ multiplex PCR; TCRdb's copy keeps in-frame clones and lacks some. The data contain some 24,000 clones, roughly 80% of them seen just once; the ten biggest clones take up under 30%. These receptors have no identified antigens. Sequencing was preceded by expansion of antigen-specific CD4+ T cells with viral peptide pools in the ViraFEST assay. With more than 9 days of culture completed, CD4+ T cells were isolated. Each person got two doses of an mRNA SARS-CoV-2 vaccine, BNT162b2 or mRNA-1273. The sample in question was CD4+ T cells from PBMCs cultured with HCoV-NL63 spike peptides, obtained after COVID-19 vaccination. These receptors all stem from a human donor who received a COVID-19 vaccine.

The chain combines TRBV7-2 with TRBJ1-5, with D possibly matching TRBD1 (5 bases). Deletions cut 2 bases from V and 5 bases from J, with 7 bases between. Germline loops: CDR1 SGHTA, CDR2 FQGNSA. CDR3 size: 13 residues. The CDR3 reads CASSLWGDQPQHF. For the CDR3, the DNA is TGTGCCAGCAGCTTATGGGGGGATCAGCCCCAGCATTTT.

V gene TRBV5-1 combines with J gene TRBJ1-4; D call uncertain. Germline V gives CDR1 SGHRS, CDR2 YFSETQ. This CDR3 has 13 amino acids. The V gene lost 1 base and the J gene lost 5 bases, with 6 bases spanning the gap. CDR3 bases: TGCGCCAGCAGCTTGACTCAAAATGAAAAACTGTTTTTT. Translation: CASSLTQNEKLFF.

The V call is TRBV5-4, the J call TRBJ2-7, with D possibly being TRBD1 (6 bases). V was clipped by 0 bases and J by 1 base, with 11 bases between them. Germline lookup yields CDR1 SGHNT and CDR2 YYREEE (reference sequence). This CDR3 has 15 residues. For the CDR3, the DNA is TGTGCCAGCAGCTTGGAGGCAGGGGCTTCCTACGAGCAGTACTTC. Translating gives CASSLEAGASYEQYF.

This clone was picked up a small number of times. The CDR3 spells CSAPGQSELFF. The CDR3 region has the DNA TGCAGTGCGCCCGGACAGTCTGAACTGTTTTTT. The V call is TRBV20-1, the J call TRBJ1-4; TRBD1 is a possible D gene (6 bases). CDR1 and CDR2 (germline): DFQATT, SNEGSKA (reference sequence). The length of the CDR3 is 11 residues. The V end lost 6 bases, the J end lost 12 bases, and 14 bases lay between the germline ends.

This clone was detected only once. The V call is TRBV5-1, the J call TRBJ2-5; the D is unclear. Trimming took 4 bases from V and 5 from J, leaving 15 bases between them. The CDR3 spans 14 residues. Germline values: CDR1 SGHRS, CDR2 YFSETQ. CDR3 amino acids: CASSPGANWETQYF. The CDR3 bases are TGCGCCAGCAGCCCGGGTGCCAACTGGGAGACCCAGTACTTC.

The J gene is TRBJ2-7, the V gene TRBV30; D may be TRBD2 (6 bases). The CDR3 runs 13 residues. CDR1 and CDR2 (germline): GTSNPN, SVGIG (reference sequence). The V end lost 4 bases, the J end lost 4 bases, and 14 bases lay between the germline ends. CDR3 DNA sequence: TGTGCCTGGAATGCCGGGAGTGGGTACGAGCAGTACTTC. As protein: CAWNAGSGYEQYF.

This clone was picked up a small number of times. The V gene is TRBV18, the J gene TRBJ2-7; TRBD2 might be the D (5 bases). CDR1 KGHSH and CDR2 LQKENI come from the germline V gene. V was shortened by 4 bases and J by 2 bases, with 12 bases between the two germline ends. CDR3 length: 14 residues. CDR3 amino acids: CASSRAAGTYEQYF. DNA of the CDR3: TGTGCCAGCTCACGGGCGGCGGGCACCTACGAGCAGTACTTC.

This clone was observed a single time. The J gene is TRBJ2-6, the V gene TRBV30, with 8 nucleotides matching TRBD1. V shed 1 base, J shed 2 bases, and the junction held 7 bases outside the gene matches. The CDR3 sequence is 17 residues long. CDR1 and CDR2 (germline): GTSNPN, SVGIG (reference sequence). The CDR3, as DNA: TGTGCCTGGAGTGCCCACAGGGGGGCGGCTGGGGCCAACGTCCTGACTTTC. It encodes CAWSAHRGAAGANVLTF.

The V and J genes are TRBV5-1 and TRBJ1-1; 7 bases are a match to TRBD1. The V segment lost 1 base and the J segment 4 bases; nucleotides outside the gene matches: 7. The CDR3 is 15 amino acids. CDR1 SGHRS and CDR2 YFSETQ come from the germline V gene. This CDR3 is CASSLTRQGVTEAFF. The DNA for the CDR3 is TGCGCCAGCAGCTTGACGCGACAGGGCGTCACTGAAGCTTTCTTT.

V usage is TRBV10-3 and J usage is TRBJ1-2; 12 bases map to TRBD1. V lost 7 bases and J lost 8; bases outside the gene matches: 8. Looked up from germline, CDR1 is ENHRY and CDR2 is SYGVKD. The CDR3 has 14 residues. CDR3 sequence reads: CAITQGQGAGGYTF. Written as DNA, the CDR3 is TGTGCCATCACCCAGGGACAGGGGGCCGGGGGCTACACCTTC.

The CDR3 sequence: CASSDTSTDTQYF. CDR3 bases: TGTGCCAGCAGTGACACTAGCACAGATACGCAGTATTTT. V usage is TRBV6-4 and J usage is TRBJ2-3; D not resolved. CDR1 and CDR2 (germline): MRHNA, SNTAGT. Trimming removed 2 bases at V and 0 bases at J, with 3 bases between. The CDR3 totals 13 residues.

The chain has TRBV5-4 and TRBJ1-2, with TRBD1 identical over 7 bases. The junction had 22 bases not matched to a gene; V was cut back by 4 bases and J by 1 base. The CDR3 covers 20 residues. CDR1 is SGHNT, CDR2 YYREEE, per germline (reference sequence). CDR3 loop: CASSLLYFDRGPVGNYGYTF. DNA of the CDR3: TGTGCCAGCAGCCTACTATACTTTGATAGGGGGCCGGTGGGTAACTATGGCTACACCTTC.

The gene calls are TRBV19 and TRBJ1-2; D possibly corresponds to TRBD1 (6 bases). Germline CDR1 LNHDA, CDR2 SQIVND (reference sequence). Between the trimmed V and J ends, which lost 6 bases and 3 bases, there was a span of 23 bases. The CDR3 totals 17 residues. The DNA for the CDR3 is TGTGCCAGTAGCACCGTGCATTCTCAGGGGAGTCACTATGGCTACACCTTC. Translation gives CASSTVHSQGSHYGYTF.

The chain carries TRBV28 and TRBJ2-7; TRBD1 matches at 11 bases. Losses at the gene ends were 5 bases for V and 4 bases for J; bases not matched to a gene: 7. There are 15 residues in the CDR3. The germline V gene encodes CDR1 MDHEN and CDR2 SYDVKM. The CDR3 loop is CASSRLGQGAYEQYF. The CDR3, as DNA: TGTGCCAGCAGTCGCTTAGGACAGGGGGCGTACGAGCAGTACTTC.

The chain carries TRBV4-1 and TRBJ1-4; 7 bases agree with TRBD1. V was pared by 4 bases and J by 14 bases, with 16 bases of the junction left unmatched. The CDR3 contains 15 residues. The germline V gene has CDR1 MGHRA and CDR2 YSYEKL. This CDR3 reads CASSRLSLSRQGLFF. As DNA, the CDR3 is TGCGCCAGCAGCCGCCTTTCCCTCTCTCGACAGGGCCTGTTTTTT.

In its sample, this clone was seen a few times. This chain joins TRBV12-3 or TRBV12-4 and TRBJ2-1, with D possibly TRBD2 on 5 matching bases. This CDR3 spans 11 amino acids. Trimming left V 8 bases short and J 8 bases short, with 10 bases between. The CDR3 loop is CASGFGDEQFF. In DNA, the CDR3 is TGTGCCAGCGGGTTCGGGGATGAGCAGTTCTTC.

This clone was seen just once. The V call is TRBV5-1, the J call TRBJ2-7, with TRBD1 matching 7 bases. V lost 2 bases, J lost 2 bases, and 4 bases stayed unmatched. Germline CDR1 reads SGHRS; CDR2 reads YFSETQ. The length of the CDR3 is 14 residues. The CDR3 here is CASSLPGQPYEQYF. For the CDR3, the DNA is TGCGCCAGCAGCTTACCGGGACAGCCCTACGAGCAGTACTTC.

The chain couples TRBV15 to TRBJ1-5, with D possibly being TRBD1 (5 bases). CDR1 and CDR2 from the germline V gene are LNHNV and YYDKDF (reference sequence). The CDR3 is made up of 16 amino acids. Trimming took off 0 bases at V and 0 bases at J, with 9 bases between the two ends. The CDR3 DNA sequence: TGTGCCACCAGCAGAGATCTGACAGTTAGCAATCAGCCCCAGCATTTT. Protein product: CATSRDLTVSNQPQHF. Drawing the rest from reference TRBV15 and TRBJ1-5, the complete variable domain is DAMVIQNPRYQVTQFGKPVTLSCSQTLNHNVMYWYQQKSSQAPKLLFHYYDKDFNNEADTPDNFQSRRPNTSFCFLDIRSPGLGDTAMYLCATSRDLTVSNQPQHFGDGTRLSIL.

In this sample, this clone turned up a few times. V usage is TRBV7-2 and J usage is TRBJ1-2; TRBD1 aligns across 8 bases. Germline V gene data show CDR1 as SGHTA and CDR2 as FQGNSA. Losses at the gene ends were 0 bases for V and 8 bases for J; bases not matched to a gene: 11. The CDR3 has 16 amino acids. CDR3 residues: CASSLAGGGTGYGYTF. CDR3 in DNA: TGTGCCAGCAGCTTAGCAGGAGGTGGGACAGGTTACGGCTACACCTTC.

In this sample, this clone turned up once. The chain links TRBV24-1 to TRBJ2-1; maybe TRBD1 (6 bases). The ends were cut back, 4 bases at V and 0 bases at J, with 12 bases in the middle. Germline CDR1 is KGHDR and CDR2 is SFDVKD. There are 16 residues in the CDR3. The CDR3 loop is CATSDPTGSSYNEQFF. In DNA form, the CDR3 reads TGTGCCACCAGTGACCCGACAGGTAGCTCCTACAATGAGCAGTTCTTC.

The CDR3 coding sequence is TGTGCCACCAGCAGAGATGGAACAGCAACTAATGAAAAACTGTTTTTT. This encodes CATSRDGTATNEKLFF. The chain has TRBV15 and TRBJ1-4; D uncertain. Trimming took off 0 bases at V and 0 bases at J, with 8 bases between the two ends. CDR3 length equals 16 residues. Germline-derived CDR1 and CDR2 are LNHNV and YYDKDF (reference sequence).

The CDR3 protein is CASPGTGNMNTEAFF. CDR3 in DNA: TGTGCCAGCCCCGGGACGGGCAACATGAACACTGAAGCTTTCTTT. This chain connects TRBV27 to TRBJ1-1, with D perhaps matching TRBD1 (5 bases). Trimming stripped 8 bases from V and 0 bases from J, with 16 bases between. This CDR3 has 15 residues. Germline V gives CDR1 MNHEY, CDR2 SMNVEV (reference sequence).

The V call is TRBV2, the J call TRBJ1-1; 7 nucleotides align to TRBD1. Trimming took 9 bases from V and 8 from J; bases not matched to a gene: 6. Germline V lookup: CDR1 SNHLY, CDR2 FYNNEI. This CDR3 is built from 11 residues. CDR3 loop: CARAGGMEAFF. CDR3 DNA: TGTGCCAGGGCAGGGGGGATGGAAGCTTTCTTT.

The V and J genes are TRBV5-6 and TRBJ1-3; 7 nucleotides agree with TRBD1. Trimming cost V 0 bases and J 4 bases; bases outside gene matches: 1. This CDR3 contains 14 residues. The germline CDR1 and CDR2 sequences are SGHDT and YYEEEE. CDR3 nucleotides: TGTGCCAGCAGCTTGGCACAGGGGGGAAACACCATATATTTT. It codes for CASSLAQGGNTIYF. Full variable domain (remainder filled in from reference TRBV5-6 and TRBJ1-3): DAGVTQSPTHLIKTRGQQVTLRCSPKSGHDTVSWYQQALGQGPQFIFQYYEEEERQRGNFPDRFSGHQFPNYSSELNVNALLLGDSALYLCASSLAQGGNTIYFGEGSWLTVV.

V is TRBV4-1 and J is TRBJ1-1; D remains ambiguous. V lost 4 bases and J 1 base, leaving 10 bases between the germline ends. The CDR3 totals 14 residues. Germline CDR1 reads MGHRA; CDR2 reads YSYEKL. The CDR3 sequence: CASSLQQTNTEAFF. The CDR3 coding sequence is TGCGCCAGCAGCCTACAACAAACGAACACTGAAGCTTTCTTT.

The V and J genes are TRBV19 and TRBJ1-2; 9 nucleotides line up with TRBD1. Trimming cost V 6 bases and J 8 bases; bases outside gene matches: 13. Looked up from germline, CDR1 is LNHDA and CDR2 is SQIVND (reference sequence). The length of the CDR3 is 15 residues. DNA for the CDR3: TGTGCCAGTAGACCCCGAACAGGGGGCCGAGGAGGCTACACCTTC. This codes for CASRPRTGGRGGYTF.

This clone has only a few counts. The chain carries TRBV7-2 and TRBJ2-7; D is undetermined. With 1 base removed from V and 2 bases from J, the gap between germline ends came to 9 bases. The CDR3 consists of 14 residues. Looked up from germline, CDR1 is SGHTA and CDR2 is FQGNSA. The CDR3 nucleotides are TGTGCCAGCAGCTTAGGGGAAGGCCCCTACGAGCAGTACTTC. Translated, it gives CASSLGEGPYEQYF. The full variable domain, with the rest looked up from reference TRBV7-2 and TRBJ2-7, is GAGVSQSPSNKVTEKGKDVELRCDPISGHTALYWYRQSLGQGLEFLIYFQGNSAPDKSGLPSDRFSAERTGGSVSTLTIQRTQQEDSAVYLCASSLGEGPYEQYFGPGTRLTVT.

The CDR3 sequence: CASRNFIATNEKLFF. The CDR3 DNA reads as TGTGCCAGCAGGAACTTCATTGCAACTAATGAAAAACTGTTTTTT. The gene calls are TRBV6-5 and TRBJ1-4; D is unresolved. Germline V gene lookup returns CDR1 MNHEY and CDR2 SVGAGI. V was clipped by 6 bases and J by 0 bases, with 11 bases between them. The CDR3 sequence is 15 residues long.

The chain links TRBV2 to TRBJ1-1; 9 bases are shared with TRBD1. The J segment lost 7 bases and the V segment lost 6 bases, leaving 6 bases of the junction unmatched. CDR1 and CDR2 (germline): SNHLY, FYNNEI. The CDR3 loop spans 13 amino acids. The CDR3 DNA reads as TGTGCCAGCAGCGCGGACAGGGGACTTGAAGCTTTCTTT. It yields the protein CASSADRGLEAFF.

Only a few counts were recorded for this clone. The chain has TRBV5-4 and TRBJ2-7, with 8 bases aligning to TRBD1. J was trimmed by 0 bases and V by 4 bases; bases with no gene match: 6. The V gene's germline CDR1 is SGHNT and CDR2 YYREEE (reference sequence). The length of the CDR3 is 15 residues. In DNA form, the CDR3 reads TGTGCCAGCAGCGCTAGGACAGGGAGCTCCTACGAGCAGTACTTC. Protein: CASSARTGSSYEQYF. Full variable domain (missing parts from reference TRBV5-4 and TRBJ2-7): ETGVTQSPTHLIKTRGQQVTLRCSSQSGHNTVSWYQQALGQGPQFIFQYYREEENGRGNFPPRFSGLQFPNYSSELNVNALELDDSALYLCASSARTGSSYEQYFGPGTRLTVT.